A selection of T cell receptor beta chains follows, all from one sample in a study of T cells in Graves' hyperthyroidism and ophthalmopathy. TCRdb reanalysed the multiplex PCR reads using MiXCR and keeps one entry per CDR3 protein. Among about 640,000 distinct CDR3 sequences listed, about 20% were seen once. Input material: blood. The receptors shown here come from a man aged 25 to 40 with Graves' ophthalmopathy. The CDR3 runs from the conserved cysteine through the conserved F or W. The D gene is left open where the match is weak. Rows may omit the clone size; those that give it use once, few, many or a size class.

size,V,D,J,DNA,CDR3
few,TRBV5-1,-,TRBJ2-7,TGCGCCAGCAGCTTGTGGTCAGCTCTTTCCTACGAGCAGTACTTC,CASSLWSALSYEQYF
many,TRBV28,-,TRBJ2-7,TGTGCCAGCGGGACTTCCACCTACGAGCAGTACTTC,CASGTSTYEQYF
few,TRBV7-9,-,TRBJ2-7,TGTGCCAGCAGCCCGAACTTAGGCGAGCAGTACTTC,CASSPNLGEQYF
-,TRBV9,-,TRBJ2-7,TGTGCCAGCAGCGTAGGGGGGACTCTTTACGAGCAGTACTTC,CASSVGGTLYEQYF
few,TRBV5-1,-,TRBJ2-5,TGCGCCAGCAGCCCCCCCCGGAGCCAAGAGACCCAGTACTTC,CASSPPRSQETQYF
-,TRBV11-2,-,TRBJ2-2,TGTGCCAGCAGCTCGACGAACCGCGGGACAGCGAACACCGGGGAGCTGTTTTTT,CASSSTNRGTANTGELFF
-,TRBV28,-,TRBJ2-7,TGTGCCAGCGGGGGTCCCCGGGACAACTACGAGCAGTACTTC,CASGGPRDNYEQYF
-,TRBV25-1,TRBD1,TRBJ2-2,TGTGCCAGCAGTAGGGGACAGGGGTGGACCGGGGAGCTGTTTTTT,CASSRGQGWTGELFF
-,TRBV5-8,-,TRBJ1-1,TGTGCCAGCAGCTTGGAACGGGAGTGGGCTTTCTTT,CASSLEREWAFF
many,TRBV2,-,TRBJ1-5,TGTGCCAGCAGTGAAGCTGAGGGCCAGCCCCAGCATTTT,CASSEAEGQPQHF
many,TRBV7-8,-,TRBJ2-1,TGTGCCAGCAGCTCAGACAGGCTCAAGTACAATGAGCAGTTCTTC,CASSSDRLKYNEQFF
few,TRBV12-3/TRBV12-4,TRBD1,TRBJ1-2,TGTGCCACCACAACAGGGGTGGATTATGGCTACACCTTC,CATTTGVDYGYTF
many,TRBV2,TRBD2,TRBJ2-7,TGTGCCAGCAGCGTTCAGCGGGAGGGCGACTCCTACGAGCAGTACTTC,CASSVQREGDSYEQYF
-,TRBV10-3,-,TRBJ1-2,TGTGCCATCAGTCAGGGTAACTATGGCTACACCTTC,CAISQGNYGYTF
-,TRBV27,TRBD2,TRBJ2-1,TGTGCCAGCAGTTTATCGATGGCTAGCGGTATAGATGAGCAGTTCTTC,CASSLSMASGIDEQFF